This T cell receptor (beta chain) stems from a study of CD8 T cells in ankylosing spondylitis. The sample holds many counts of this clonotype. Its target is unknown. One junction end does not reproduce the germline sequence, and a read error may be involved. Study-level results: Clones linked to disease, bearing a CD8+ phenotype, were relatively rare in peripheral blood. Matched ankylosing spondylitis synovial fluid reportedly contained a significantly enriched population of disease-linked clones.

The CDR3 is 10 residues long. Germline-derived CDR1 and CDR2 are DFQATT and SNEGSKA (reference sequence). Quantitative 5'-RACE with molecular barcodes produced the TCR beta libraries. TCRdb re-derived calls from the 5' RACE reads in MiXCR, one entry per CDR3 protein. The repertoire holds roughly 200,000 distinct CDR3 sequences, with roughly 13% as singletons. Sequences were obtained from blood, either unsorted or a sorted T cell fraction (not recorded which). This TCR derives from a male donor with ankylosing spondylitis or in good health (not recorded which). This chain uses TRBV20-1 with TRBJ1-1; D not resolved. The CDR3 DNA follows: TGCAGTGCCAGAGGGTCTGAAGCTTTCTTT. It is translated as CSARGSEAFF.